These T cell receptor beta chains were read from a single sample in a study of cytomegalovirus exposure and HLA in healthy donors. Sequencing used immunoSEQ multiplex PCR; TCRdb keeps in-frame clones, though not all of them. This table holds roughly 190,000 clones, around 80% found once. Sequences were obtained from PBMCs. These receptors were obtained from a woman aged 18-29 years in good health and CMV-seronegative. Both conserved end residues are part of each CDR3. A D gene is named only where the DNA matches it firmly. The listing skips clone size in some rows; elsewhere it reads once, few, many or a size class.

v_gene	d_gene	j_gene	abundance	CDR3nt	CDR3aa
TRBV28	-	TRBJ2-4	-	TGTGCCAGCAGTTTCTCGGGGATTACCACCCGAATTCAGTACTTC	CASSFSGITTRIQYF
TRBV10-2	-	TRBJ1-1	-	TGCGCCAGCAGTGAGTCGGAGGCGGAGGCTTTCTTT	CASSESEAEAFF
TRBV11-3	-	TRBJ1-6	-	TGTGCCAGCAGCTTAGATTCCGGGTCACCCCTCCACTTT	CASSLDSGSPLHF
TRBV6-5	-	TRBJ1-1	-	TGTGCCAGCAGTTACACTGGGGGGAGGACTGAAGCTTTCTTT	CASSYTGGRTEAFF
TRBV18	-	TRBJ1-2	once	TGTGCCAGCTCCCCCACCACCCAAGCAAACTATGGCTACACCTTC	CASSPTTQANYGYTF
TRBV11-2	TRBD2	TRBJ2-1	once	TGTGCCAGCAGCTTTAGTGAGACCGCTAGCGGAGAGCAGTTCTTC	CASSFSETASGEQFF
TRBV6-1	TRBD1	TRBJ1-6	-	TGTGCCAGCATGCCAGGGGGCATGGGTTCACCCCTCCACTTT	CASMPGGMGSPLHF
TRBV7-9	-	TRBJ1-1	-	TGTGCCAGCAGGCGGGGGGCCGGGACGAAGAACACTGAAGCTTTCTTT	CASRRGAGTKNTEAFF
TRBV28	TRBD2	TRBJ2-7	-	TGTGCCAGCAGCCCCCCCAGCGGGGCCTACGAGCAGTACTTC	CASSPPSGAYEQYF
TRBV6-1	-	TRBJ2-4	-	TGTGCCAGCAGTGAAGAGACAATAGCCAAAAACATTCAGTACTTC	CASSEETIAKNIQYF
TRBV10-2	TRBD1	TRBJ1-5	few	TGCGCCAGCAGTGCTAGGGGACAGGGGACTCAGCCCCAGCATTTT	CASSARGQGTQPQHF
TRBV5-1	TRBD1	TRBJ2-7	-	TGCGCCAGCAGCACGGGACAGGGAGCCGAGCAGTACTTC	CASSTGQGAEQYF
TRBV28	TRBD1	TRBJ1-5	-	TGTGCCATACAGGGGTCCTATCAGCCCCAGCATTTT	CAIQGSYQPQHF
TRBV27	TRBD1	TRBJ1-1	-	TGTGCCAGCAGAATCAGGGGGGAAAACACTGAAGCTTTCTTT	CASRIRGENTEAFF
TRBV18	-	TRBJ2-1	-	TGTGCCAGCTCACCACAGAGGAGGGACAGCTCAAATGAGCAGTTCTTC	CASSPQRRDSSNEQFF
TRBV7-9	TRBD2	TRBJ2-1	-	TGTGCCAGCAGCCCTGGCAGACTAGCGGGAGGGCCCCATGAGCAGTTCTTC	CASSPGRLAGGPHEQFF
TRBV28	-	TRBJ1-6	-	TGTGCCAGTCGCCAATCAAATTCGGCCCTCCACTTT	CASRQSNSALHF
TRBV29-1	TRBD1	TRBJ2-5	-	TGCAGCGTAGCTACGACAGGGGGCGCGGGGGAGACCCAGTACTTC	CSVATTGGAGETQYF
TRBV7-9	-	TRBJ1-3	few	TGTGCCAGCAGCCTAACTGGAAACACCATATATTTT	CASSLTGNTIYF
TRBV6-6	-	TRBJ1-5	-	TGTGCCAGCAGGGACACGAGGATTTGGAGCAATCAGCCCCAGCATTTT	CASRDTRIWSNQPQHF
TRBV5-6	TRBD1	TRBJ1-1	-	TGTGCCAGCAGCCGCAACAGGGGGCAAACTGAAGCTTTCTTT	CASSRNRGQTEAFF
TRBV9	TRBD1	TRBJ1-2	few	TGTGCCAGCAGCGCCGACAGGGGCTATGGCTACACCTTC	CASSADRGYGYTF
TRBV5-8	-	TRBJ1-4	-	TGTGCCAGCAGCTTGAGTGCGGGCAATGAAAAACTGTTTTTT	CASSLSAGNEKLFF